This TCR beta chain was captured by sequencing in a study of cytomegalovirus exposure and HLA in healthy donors. Amplification used 60 Vbeta primers and 13 Jbeta primers. Using immunoSEQ multiplex PCR, the repertoire was profiled, and TCRdb retains in-frame clones only, with some absent. The table shows some 220,000 clones, with approximately 90% occurring only once. As to this clone: Its antigen is not identified.

Germline V gene data show CDR1 as MNHNY and CDR2 as SVGAGI (reference sequence). V lost 2 bases and J lost 6, with 10 bases in between. CDR3 length: 13 amino acids. Study findings and constraints: For cytomegalovirus status, the classifier reportedly gave diagnoses with high specificity and sensitivity. Sequencing likely caused a cluster of highly shared sequence variants. Information on immune exposure was restricted to one variable (CMV serostatus). Cytomegalovirus-associated TCR beta chains were listed, numbering some 180.

The TCR sequence derives from a woman aged 18 to 35 in good health and CMV-seronegative. Sequencing was performed on PBMCs. The chain is built from TRBV6-6 and TRBJ1-1, with no clear D. CDR3 in DNA: TGTGCCAGCAGTTACGGCCCGGCGGCTGAAGCTTTCTTT. It yields the protein CASSYGPAAEAFF.